This T cell receptor beta chain stems from a study of CD8+CD57+ T cells in acquired aplastic anemia. Study in general: Sorted CD4+ and CD8+ cells yielded about 3 ug of DNA on average. As sequenced from healthy donors, CD4+ cells averaged about 9.8 million reads.

Germline CDR1 SGDLS, CDR2 YYNGEE. The CDR3 consists of 12 residues. Trimming pared 0 bases from V and 8 bases from J, leaving 6 bases between. General study results and limits: Overlapping CD8+ CDR3 repertoires of patients and controls contained around 30 shared sequences. Patients showed no significant difference from controls in CD8+ Simpson's diversity.

Genomic DNA provided the template from which TCR beta VDJ and CDR3 profiles were obtained. MiXCR was run by TCRdb on the reads, yielding one entry per CDR3 protein. This sample carries roughly 81,000 distinct CDR3 sequences, about half of them seen once, and the ten largest clones take 65% to 70%. The table lists this clonotype with many counts. Antigen: not known. The rearrangement uses TRBV9 and TRBJ2-1, with unresolved D. Source material: sorted CD4+, CD8+, or CD8+CD57+ T cells (not recorded which) from PBMCs. The receptor comes from a human donor in good health, serving as a control. CDR3 residues: CASSVVFDEQFF. The CDR3 region has the DNA TGTGCCAGCAGCGTAGTTTTCGATGAGCAGTTCTTC.